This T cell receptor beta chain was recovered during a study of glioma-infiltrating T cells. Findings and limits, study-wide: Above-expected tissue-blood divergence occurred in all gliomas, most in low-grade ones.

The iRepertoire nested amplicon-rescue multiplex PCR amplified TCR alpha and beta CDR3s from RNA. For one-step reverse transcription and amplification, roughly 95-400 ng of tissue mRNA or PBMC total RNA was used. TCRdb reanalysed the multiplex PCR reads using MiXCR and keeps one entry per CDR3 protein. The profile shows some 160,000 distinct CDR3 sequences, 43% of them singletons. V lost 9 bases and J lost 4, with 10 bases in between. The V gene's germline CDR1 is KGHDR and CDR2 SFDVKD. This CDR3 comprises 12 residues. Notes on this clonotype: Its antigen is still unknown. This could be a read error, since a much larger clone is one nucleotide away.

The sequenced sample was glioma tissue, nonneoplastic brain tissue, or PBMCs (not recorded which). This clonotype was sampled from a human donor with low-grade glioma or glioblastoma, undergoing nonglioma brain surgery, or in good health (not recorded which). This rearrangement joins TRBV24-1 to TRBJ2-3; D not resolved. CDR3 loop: CATPGSSDTQYF. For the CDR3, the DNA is TGTGCCACCCCCGGATCTTCAGATACGCAGTATTTT.